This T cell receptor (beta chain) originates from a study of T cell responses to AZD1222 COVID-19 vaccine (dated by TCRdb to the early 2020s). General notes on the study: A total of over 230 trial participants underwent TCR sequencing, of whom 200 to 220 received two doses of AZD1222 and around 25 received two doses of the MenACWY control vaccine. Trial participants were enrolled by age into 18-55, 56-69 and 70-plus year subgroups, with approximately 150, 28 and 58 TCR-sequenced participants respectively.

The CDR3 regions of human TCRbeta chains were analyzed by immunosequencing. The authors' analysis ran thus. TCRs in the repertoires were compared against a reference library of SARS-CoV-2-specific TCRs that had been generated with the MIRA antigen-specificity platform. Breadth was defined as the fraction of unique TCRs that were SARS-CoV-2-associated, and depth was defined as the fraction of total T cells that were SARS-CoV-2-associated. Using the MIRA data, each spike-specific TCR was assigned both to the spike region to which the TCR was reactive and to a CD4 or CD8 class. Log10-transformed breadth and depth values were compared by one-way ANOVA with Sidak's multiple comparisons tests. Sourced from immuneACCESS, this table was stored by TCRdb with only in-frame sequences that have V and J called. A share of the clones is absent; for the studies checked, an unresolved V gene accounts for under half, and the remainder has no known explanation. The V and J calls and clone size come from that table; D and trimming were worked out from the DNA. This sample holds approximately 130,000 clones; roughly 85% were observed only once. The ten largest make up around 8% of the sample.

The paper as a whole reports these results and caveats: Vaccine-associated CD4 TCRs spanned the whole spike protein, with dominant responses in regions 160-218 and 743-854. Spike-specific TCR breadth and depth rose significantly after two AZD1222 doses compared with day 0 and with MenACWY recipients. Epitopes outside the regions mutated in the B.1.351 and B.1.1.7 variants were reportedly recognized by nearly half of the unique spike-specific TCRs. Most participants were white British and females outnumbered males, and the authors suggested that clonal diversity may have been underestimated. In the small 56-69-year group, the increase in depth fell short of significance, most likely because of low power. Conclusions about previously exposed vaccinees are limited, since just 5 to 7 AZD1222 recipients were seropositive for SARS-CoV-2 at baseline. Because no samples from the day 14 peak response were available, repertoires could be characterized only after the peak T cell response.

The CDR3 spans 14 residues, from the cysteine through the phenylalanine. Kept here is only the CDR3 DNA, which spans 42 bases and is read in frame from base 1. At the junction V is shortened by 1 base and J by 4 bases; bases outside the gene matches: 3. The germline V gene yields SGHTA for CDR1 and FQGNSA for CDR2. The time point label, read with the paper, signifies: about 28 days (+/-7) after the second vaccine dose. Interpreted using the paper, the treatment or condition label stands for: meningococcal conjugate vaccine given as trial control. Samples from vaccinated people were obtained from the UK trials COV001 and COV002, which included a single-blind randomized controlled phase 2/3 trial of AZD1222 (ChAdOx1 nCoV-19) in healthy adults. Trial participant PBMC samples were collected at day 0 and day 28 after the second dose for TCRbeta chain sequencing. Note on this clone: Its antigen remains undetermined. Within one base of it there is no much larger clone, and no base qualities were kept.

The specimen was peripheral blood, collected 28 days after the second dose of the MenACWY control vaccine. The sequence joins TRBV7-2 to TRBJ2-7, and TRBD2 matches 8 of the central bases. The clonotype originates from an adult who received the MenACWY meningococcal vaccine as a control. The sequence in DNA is TGTGCCAGCAGCTTAGGGTTAGCGGGGTACGAGCAGTACTTC. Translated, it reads CASSLGLAGYEQYF.